This is a list of T cell receptor beta chains from one sample in a study of blood T cells in healthy people across ages. Via MiXCR, TCRdb re-called the 5' RACE reads, giving one row per CDR3 protein. The sample lists about 680,000 distinct CDR3 sequences; around 49% were seen once. The sample was blood. These receptor sequences come from a woman in her fifties or sixties in good health. The CDR3 runs from the conserved cysteine through the conserved F or W. The D gene is left open where the match is weak. The size of a clone is reported for some rows only, either as once, few or many, or as a class for expanded clones.

j_call | v_call | d_call | clone_size | cdr3_aa | cdr3_nt
TRBJ2-7 | TRBV27 | TRBD2 | - | CASSFGPSGRGPSAEQYF | TGTGCCAGCAGTTTTGGACCTAGCGGGAGAGGGCCTTCTGCCGAGCAGTACTTC
TRBJ2-7 | TRBV7-9 | TRBD2 | few | CASSWTSGSMDEQYF | TGTGCCAGCAGTTGGACTAGCGGGAGTATGGACGAGCAGTACTTC
TRBJ2-7 | TRBV6-1 | - | few | CASSGDLLTATYEQYF | TGTGCCAGCAGTGGGGACTTATTGACAGCGACCTACGAGCAGTACTTC
TRBJ2-7 | TRBV2 | TRBD1 | - | CASGTGKTYEQYF | TGTGCCAGCGGGACAGGTAAAACCTACGAGCAGTACTTC
TRBJ2-3 | TRBV29-1 | TRBD1 | - | CSVKQGQDTQYF | TGCAGCGTGAAACAGGGGCAAGATACGCAGTATTTT
TRBJ2-7 | TRBV5-5 | - | few | CASSWSDSPSYEQYF | TGTGCCAGCAGCTGGTCGGACAGCCCCTCCTACGAGCAGTACTTC
TRBJ2-1 | TRBV20-1 | - | once | CSARDPGGFYNEQFF | TGCAGTGCTAGAGACCCCGGGGGCTTCTACAATGAGCAGTTCTTC
TRBJ1-4 | TRBV5-1 | - | - | CACRLWATNEKLFF | TGCGCCTGCAGACTATGGGCAACTAATGAAAAACTGTTTTTT
TRBJ2-3 | TRBV20-1 | TRBD2 | - | CSAISRRESTDTQYF | TGCAGTGCTATCTCTCGGCGGGAGTCCACAGATACGCAGTATTTT
TRBJ1-2 | TRBV20-1 | - | - | CSARDWKGRTTNYGYTF | TGCAGTGCTAGAGATTGGAAGGGACGGACTACTAACTATGGCTACACCTTC
TRBJ2-3 | TRBV6-5 | - | few | CASSYSLAGTDTQYF | TGTGCCAGCAGTTACTCGCTAGCAGGGACAGATACGCAGTATTTT
TRBJ2-7 | TRBV7-9 | - | many | CASSSRLYEQYF | TGTGCCAGCAGCTCCCGACTATACGAGCAGTACTTC
TRBJ2-7 | TRBV7-2 | - | once | CASNLEAGLSSQEQYF | TGTGCCAGCAACCTAGAGGCGGGGCTAAGCTCCCAGGAGCAGTACTTC
TRBJ1-1 | TRBV3-1 | - | - | CASSQGGLGTEAFF | TGTGCCAGCAGCCAAGGGGGGTTGGGCACCGAAGCTTTCTTT
TRBJ1-6 | TRBV27 | - | - | CASSLFPTGNSPLHF | TGTGCCAGCAGTTTATTCCCGACAGGCAATTCACCCCTCCACTTT
TRBJ2-7 | TRBV3-1 | - | - | CASSPYESYEQYF | TGTGCCAGCAGCCCCTATGAGTCCTACGAGCAGTACTTC
TRBJ2-1 | TRBV5-5 | - | - | CASSLGDRQLNEQFF | TGTGCCAGCAGCTTGGGTGACCGACAGCTAAATGAGCAGTTCTTC
TRBJ2-5 | TRBV7-2 | - | many | CASSFNSGIQETQYF | TGTGCCAGCAGCTTTAATTCAGGGATCCAAGAGACCCAGTACTTC
TRBJ1-1 | TRBV12-3/TRBV12-4 | TRBD1 | few | CASSLRDRGLTEAFF | TGTGCCAGCAGTTTAAGGGACAGGGGGCTAACTGAAGCTTTCTTT
TRBJ2-3 | TRBV29-1 | TRBD2 | few | CSVGTSGTVTDTQYF | TGCAGCGTGGGGACTAGCGGGACTGTCACAGATACGCAGTATTTT